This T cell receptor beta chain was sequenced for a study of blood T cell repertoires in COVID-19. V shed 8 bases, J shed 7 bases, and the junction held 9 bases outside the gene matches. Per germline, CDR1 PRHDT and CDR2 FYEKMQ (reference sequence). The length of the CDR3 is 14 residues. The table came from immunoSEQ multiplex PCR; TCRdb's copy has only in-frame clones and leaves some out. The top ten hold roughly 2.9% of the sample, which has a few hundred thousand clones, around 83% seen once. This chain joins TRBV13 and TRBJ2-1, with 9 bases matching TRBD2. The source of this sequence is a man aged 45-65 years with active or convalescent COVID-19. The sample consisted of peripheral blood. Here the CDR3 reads CASGGRGGRNEQFF. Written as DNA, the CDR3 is TGTGCCAGCGGCGGGCGGGGGGGCCGTAATGAGCAGTTCTTC.